A selection of T cell receptor beta chains follows, all from one sample in a study of blood T cell repertoires in COVID-19. Clones were read by immunoSEQ multiplex PCR, and TCRdb kept only the in-frame ones, dropping some. The sample lists 200,000 to 300,000 clones, approximately 78% seen once, with around an eighth in the top ten. The sample consisted of peripheral blood. These receptors were collected from a woman in her sixties or seventies with active or convalescent COVID-19. CDR3s include the opening cysteine and the closing phenylalanine or tryptophan. Fields, in order: D gene, clone size, V gene, J gene, CDR3 DNA, CDR3 protein. D genes are given only for firm matches. Rows may omit the clone size; those that give it use once, few, many or a size class.

.,.,TRBV14,TRBJ1-1,TGTGCCAGCAGCCAAACTCTTCCCACTGAAGCTTTCTTT,CASSQTLPTEAFF
.,.,TRBV4-3,TRBJ2-5,TGCGCCAGCAGCCAAGATATGACAGGCCGAGAGACCCAGTACTTC,CASSQDMTGRETQYF
.,few,TRBV19,TRBJ1-1,TGTGCCAGTACCCTCGGACAGTCGAACACTGAAGCTTTCTTT,CASTLGQSNTEAFF
.,.,TRBV7-2,TRBJ2-1,TGTGCCAGCAGCTTAGAAGCAGGGGGGTATGAGCAGTTCTTC,CASSLEAGGYEQFF
TRBD1,.,TRBV7-9,TRBJ2-5,TGTGCCAGCAGCTTTACAGGGGGCCGAGAGACCCAGTACTTC,CASSFTGGRETQYF
.,.,TRBV30,TRBJ1-2,TGTGCCTGGAGTCCTACAGGGCCCAGAGGCTACACCTTC,CAWSPTGPRGYTF
.,few,TRBV23-1,TRBJ1-2,TGCGCCAGCAGCCCCAGCAGGGCGGCTAACTATGGCTACACCTTC,CASSPSRAANYGYTF
TRBD2,.,TRBV29-1,TRBJ2-1,TGCAGCGTCCTCTCGGGGGGGGCGCGATTGAATGAGCAGTTCTTC,CSVLSGGARLNEQFF
.,.,TRBV5-4,TRBJ1-1,TGTGCCAGTTCATTTGTGGCGGGGACTGAAGCTTTCTTT,CASSFVAGTEAFF
TRBD1,.,TRBV7-2,TRBJ2-5,TGTGCCAGCAGCTCGGGACAGGGGCGAGAGACCCAGTACTTC,CASSSGQGRETQYF
TRBD1,.,TRBV7-2,TRBJ1-1,TGTGCCAGCAGCTTAGGAATACAGGGGGCGGGGACTGAAGCTTTCTTT,CASSLGIQGAGTEAFF
.,few,TRBV2,TRBJ1-1,TGTGCCAGCAGTGGGGGCCCCGCGACCACTGAAGCTTTCTTT,CASSGGPATTEAFF
.,.,TRBV6-5,TRBJ2-7,TGTGCCAGCAGCCGACAGACAACTCTCTACGAGCAGTACTTC,CASSRQTTLYEQYF
TRBD1,.,TRBV6-6,TRBJ2-1,TGTGCCAGCAGTTACGTACAGGGGCTAGGGTACAATGAGCAGTTCTTC,CASSYVQGLGYNEQFF
TRBD1,few,TRBV7-9,TRBJ1-2,TGTGCCAGCACCTCCGGGGACAGGGCCTGGACTATGGGTGGCTACACCTTC,CASTSGDRAWTMGGYTF
.,.,TRBV19,TRBJ1-4,TGTGCCAGTAGTGTCAACCGGGGGGATAATGAAAAACTGTTTTTT,CASSVNRGDNEKLFF
.,.,TRBV11-2,TRBJ1-4,TGTGCCAGCAGCGAAACGGCGGGGGGAAATGAAAAACTGTTTTTT,CASSETAGGNEKLFF
.,.,TRBV21-1,TRBJ1-5,TGTGCCAGCAGCAAAGTAGCCGAGTATAGCAATCAGCCCCAGCATTTT,CASSKVAEYSNQPQHF
.,.,TRBV30,TRBJ1-3,TGTGCCTGGACGGGGGGAAGAGGAGGAAACACCATATATTTT,CAWTGGRGGNTIYF
.,.,TRBV5-1,TRBJ1-3,TGCGCCAGCAGCTTGGCTGGGCGTGGAAACACCATATATTTT,CASSLAGRGNTIYF
.,once,TRBV5-5,TRBJ1-4,TGTGCCAGCAGCTTGTCACTCGGGGAGGGAGAAAAACTGTTTTTT,CASSLSLGEGEKLFF
.,.,TRBV12-1,TRBJ2-3,TGTGCCAGCACTCCAGGAGATACGCAGTATTTT,CASTPGDTQYF